This T cell receptor beta chain was sequenced during a study of shared clonotypes between healthy human individuals. Genomic DNA per cell subset filled all wells of several immunoSEQ plates. Sequencing used immunoSEQ multiplex PCR; TCRdb keeps in-frame clones, though not all of them. The repertoire holds around 2.3 million clones, with under 97% as singletons. As to this clone: Its antigen is undetermined.

Germline V gives CDR1 SNHLY, CDR2 FYNNEI. This CDR3 is built from 18 residues. Losses at the gene ends were 3 bases for V and 5 bases for J; bases not matched to a gene: 11. Each donor was a Caucasian adult residing in Nashville, Tennessee. The study's findings and limits: Clonotype sharing among donors was thought likely to change with sequencing depth. In general, naive subsets displayed greater estimated richness than memory subsets did.

The receptor's source is a man younger than 30 in good health. The sequenced material came from naive CD4+ T cells sorted from blood. Indicated subset: CD45RA+ positively selected. This rearrangement joins TRBV2 to TRBJ2-7, with 15 bases aligning to TRBD2. CDR3 nucleotides: TGTGCCAGCAGTGATGGACTAGCGGGAGGGTCCGGGTCCAACGAGCAGTACTTC. It encodes CASSDGLAGGSGSNEQYF. Full variable domain (remainder filled in from reference TRBV2 and TRBJ2-7): EPEVTQTPSHQVTQMGQEVILRCVPISNHLYFYWYRQILGQKVEFLVSFYNNEISEKSEIFDDQFSVERPDGSNFTLKIRSTKLEDSAMYFCASSDGLAGGSGSNEQYFGPGTRLTVT.